This T cell receptor beta chain derives from a study of shared clonotypes between healthy human individuals. General observations from the study: Among the subsets, naive ones generally showed larger estimated richness than memory ones.

Replicate PCRs for sorted subsets used about 200 ng DNA; this equaled about 30,000 T cell genomes. This table comes from immunoSEQ multiplex PCR, and its TCRdb copy is limited to in-frame clones, with some not included. The repertoire has a few million clones, under 95% of them found once; the top ten carry more than 0.35%. Note on this clone: Its antigen is unidentified.

This CDR3 has 13 amino acids. CDR1 is SQVTM, CDR2 ANQGSEA, per germline. Trimming pared 4 bases from V and 3 bases from J, leaving 12 bases between. The sample comprised naive CD4+ T cells from PBMCs. Noted subset: CD45RA+ positively selected. The sequence derives from a young man in good health. Some clones in this sample may be carry-over from other donors' samples. V and J are TRBV29-1 and TRBJ1-2; D remains unclear. The CDR3 nucleotides read TGCAGCGTTGGGGCTGGTAATGACTATGGCTACACCTTC. This gives the protein CSVGAGNDYGYTF.